Following are 24 T cell receptor beta chains from one sample sequenced in a study of beta chain features in type 1 diabetes. Isolated RNA was reverse transcribed in full, so expressed TCRB transcripts were sequenced. Some clones are missing from TCRdb's copy, which holds only in-frame ones; the method was immunoSEQ multiplex PCR. The top ten clones hold about 0.06% of a sample with approximately 470,000 clones, approximately 28% of them seen once. The specimen sequenced was naive CD4+ T cells from blood. Source of these receptors: a man aged 18 to 35 in good health.

This chain links TRBV30 with TRBJ1-5, with D possibly matching TRBD1 (6 bases). V was pared by 4 bases and J by 1 base, with 8 bases between. The CDR3 totals 13 residues. CDR1 GTSNPN and CDR2 SVGIG come from the germline V gene (reference sequence). The CDR3 nucleotides read TGTGCCTGGAACGACAGGAGCAATCAGCCCCAGCATTTT. Its protein product is CAWNDRSNQPQHF. Together with reference TRBV30 and TRBJ1-5, the CDR3 gives the full variable domain: SQTIHQWPATLVQPVGSPLSLECTVEGTSNPNLYWYRQAAGRGLQLLFYSVGIGQISSEVPQNLSASRPQDRQFILSSKKLLLSDSGFYLCAWNDRSNQPQHFGDGTRLSIL.

In this sample, this clone turned up once. The genes are TRBV5-1 and TRBJ2-1, with TRBD2 identical over 15 bases. With 3 bases clipped from V and 1 base from J, the junction kept 5 bases outside the gene matches. Looked up from germline, CDR1 is SGHRS and CDR2 is YFSETQ. The CDR3 has 18 amino acids. The CDR3 loop is CASSSGLAGGVSYNEQFF. In DNA, the CDR3 is TGCGCCAGCAGCTCCGGACTAGCGGGAGGGGTGTCCTACAATGAGCAGTTCTTC.

This clone was counted between two and nine times. The gene calls are TRBV11-2 and TRBJ1-2; 11 positions agree with TRBD1. Germline V gives CDR1 SGHAT, CDR2 FQNNGV. Germline trimming cut 5 bases from V and 2 bases from J; bases unmatched to any gene: 7. This CDR3 region has 16 residues. The CDR3 protein is CASSVPGQGANYGYTF. CDR3 coding DNA: TGTGCCAGCAGCGTACCCGGACAGGGGGCAAACTATGGCTACACCTTC.

The chain recombines TRBV5-1 with TRBJ2-7; no firm D call. The CDR3 sequence is 12 residues long. Germline V gene data show CDR1 as SGHRS and CDR2 as YFSETQ. V lost 2 bases and J 4 bases, leaving 7 bases between the germline ends. The CDR3 coding sequence is TGCGCCAGCAGCTTTGACACGTACGAGCAGTACTTC. Translation: CASSFDTYEQYF.

In its sample, this clone was seen a few times. V and J are TRBV18 and TRBJ2-2, with D unresolved. V lost 2 bases to trimming and J lost 1 base, with 5 bases between them. Germline V gene data show CDR1 as KGHSH and CDR2 as LQKENI. The length of the CDR3 is 14 residues. The CDR3 region is CASSPGLNTGELFF. CDR3 nucleotide sequence: TGTGCCAGCTCACCAGGGCTGAACACCGGGGAGCTGTTTTTT.

This clone was observed a handful of times. This chain connects TRBV9 to TRBJ2-1; 7 bases are shared with TRBD2. CDR3 length: 16 amino acids. The ends lost 0 bases at V and 6 bases at J; junction bases unmatched: 9. Germline values: CDR1 SGDLS, CDR2 YYNGEE. Written as DNA, the CDR3 is TGTGCCAGCAGCGTAGCTACGGCGGGAGTTCCCAATGAGCAGTTCTTC. This sequence encodes CASSVATAGVPNEQFF.

The chain joins TRBV7-2 to TRBJ2-3; TRBD1 might be the D (5 bases). This CDR3 spans 15 amino acids. With 2 bases removed from V and 6 bases from J, the gap between germline ends came to 15 bases. Looked up from germline, CDR1 is SGHTA and CDR2 is FQGNSA. DNA for the CDR3: TGTGCCAGCAGCTTATGGGGCCAGAACCTGGATACGCAGTATTTT. It encodes CASSLWGQNLDTQYF.

Only a few counts were recorded for this clone. This chain links TRBV29-1 with TRBJ2-7, with D perhaps given as TRBD1 or TRBD2 (5 bases each). V lost 6 bases and J 4 bases, leaving 10 bases between the germline ends. CDR1 and CDR2 (germline): SQVTM, ANQGSEA. This CDR3 has 11 amino acids. CDR3 amino acids: CSVLGAYEQYF. The CDR3 DNA sequence: TGCAGCGTCCTCGGGGCTTACGAGCAGTACTTC.

This clone was picked up a small number of times. The gene calls are TRBV13 and TRBJ2-7, with 12 bases identical to TRBD2. J lost 2 bases, V lost 2 bases, and 4 bases had no gene match. CDR1 is PRHDT and CDR2 is FYEKMQ in the germline V gene (reference sequence). The CDR3 spans 16 residues. For the CDR3, the DNA is TGTGCCAGCAGCTTACGGGGACTAGCGGGCACCTACGAGCAGTACTTC. Its translation: CASSLRGLAGTYEQYF.

The chain uses TRBV7-6 and TRBJ2-1; TRBD2 aligns across 8 bases. The CDR3 is 15 amino acids. V lost 2 bases, J lost 4 bases, and 4 bases stayed unmatched. CDR1 and CDR2 from the germline V gene are SGHVS and FNYEAQ. The CDR3 nucleotides read TGTGCCAGCAGCTTAAGGCGGGAGGCTTACAATGAGCAGTTCTTC. Protein sequence: CASSLRREAYNEQFF.

The chain couples TRBV29-1 to TRBJ2-7; no clear D. Trimming shortened V by 4 bases and J by 2 bases, and 6 bases separated the two germline ends. CDR3 length: 11 residues. CDR1 and CDR2 (germline): SQVTM, ANQGSEA. CDR3 sequence: CSVGEAYEQYF. CDR3 nucleotide sequence: TGCAGCGTTGGCGAAGCCTACGAGCAGTACTTC.

This rearrangement joins TRBV29-1 to TRBJ2-7, with 9 nucleotides matching TRBD2. The CDR3 contains 14 residues. V was clipped by 7 bases and J by 6 bases; unmatched bases: 13. CDR1 is SQVTM and CDR2 is ANQGSEA in the germline V gene. The CDR3 region is CSAGVSGSLGEQYF. Here the CDR3 DNA reads TGCAGCGCGGGGGTTAGCGGGAGTCTCGGCGAGCAGTACTTC.

V and J are TRBV28 and TRBJ2-6, with D possibly being TRBD1 (6 bases). Trimming shortened V by 3 bases and J by 2 bases, and 11 bases separated the two germline ends. Germline assignment: CDR1 MDHEN and CDR2 SYDVKM. The CDR3 is made up of 16 amino acids. CDR3 region: CASSFQGTTGANVLTF. CDR3 nucleotide sequence: TGTGCCAGCAGTTTCCAGGGGACCACTGGGGCCAACGTCCTGACTTTC.

The count of this clone is one. The chain is built from TRBV7-2 and TRBJ2-1; TRBD1 matches at 10 bases. The CDR3 consists of 14 residues. The V gene end was trimmed by 1 base and the J gene end by 6 bases; junction bases not matched to a gene: 0. Looked up from germline, CDR1 is SGHTA and CDR2 is FQGNSA. CDR3: CASSLGDRGNEQFF. The CDR3 DNA is TGTGCCAGCAGCTTAGGGGACAGGGGCAATGAGCAGTTCTTC.

This clone was counted a few times. CDR3 amino acids: CASRPGLNEQFF. The CDR3 region has the DNA TGTGCCAGCAGGCCTGGACTTAATGAGCAGTTCTTC. This chain uses TRBV6-6 with TRBJ2-1, with D perhaps TRBD2 (5 bases). Trimming removed 6 bases from V and 7 bases from J, with 10 bases in between. This CDR3 has 12 residues. The germline gives CDR1 MNHNY, CDR2 SVGAGI (reference sequence).

In its sample, this clone was seen a few times. V gene TRBV7-3 combines with J gene TRBJ2-6; TRBD1 is a possible D gene (5 bases). The CDR3 is made up of 16 amino acids. Trimming stripped 5 bases from V and 0 bases from J, with 11 bases between. The V gene's germline CDR1 is SGHTA and CDR2 FQGTGA. Written as DNA, the CDR3 is TGTGCCAGCAGCATTCAGGGTAGCTCTGGGGCCAACGTCCTGACTTTC. As protein: CASSIQGSSGANVLTF.

The chain uses TRBV9 and TRBJ1-2; 7 bases are a match to TRBD1. After removal of 5 bases from V and 4 bases from J, the junction contained 11 bases not matched to a gene. The V gene's germline CDR1 is SGDLS and CDR2 YYNGEE. This CDR3 has 15 residues. Written as DNA, the CDR3 is TGTGCCAGCAGTACCGGACAGGAAAGGGGCTATGGCTACACCTTC. Its translation is CASSTGQERGYGYTF.

The chain carries TRBV7-2 and TRBJ2-1; 9 bases align to TRBD2. The CDR3 runs to 15 residues. The V segment lost 2 bases and the J segment 5 bases; nucleotides outside the gene matches: 4. The germline gives CDR1 SGHTA, CDR2 FQGNSA. The CDR3 here is CASSLTGTSNNEQFF. For the CDR3, the DNA is TGTGCCAGCAGCTTAACCGGGACTAGCAACAATGAGCAGTTCTTC.

The chain links TRBV5-6 to TRBJ2-1; TRBD2 agrees at 14 bases. The V gene's germline CDR1 is SGHDT and CDR2 YYEEEE. The CDR3 length is 15 residues. V shed 3 bases and J 5 bases; nucleotides not matched to a gene: 1. The CDR3 DNA is TGTGCCAGCAGCTGGGGACTAGCGGGAGACAATGAGCAGTTCTTC. Translated: CASSWGLAGDNEQFF.

This clone was counted only a few times. This chain connects TRBV5-1 to TRBJ2-7; TRBD1 matches at 8 bases. CDR3 length: 13 amino acids. The trim removed 4 bases at V and 5 bases at J, leaving 5 bases unmatched. From germline, CDR1 is SGHRS and CDR2 YFSETQ. CDR3 residues: CASSLGQANEQYF. CDR3 in DNA: TGCGCCAGCAGCCTGGGACAGGCCAACGAGCAGTACTTC.

This clone was seen a few times. The chain combines TRBV7-9 with TRBJ1-2; D might be TRBD1 (5 bases). V lost 3 bases and J 1 base, leaving 6 bases between the germline ends. The germline V gene encodes CDR1 SEHNR and CDR2 FQNEAQ (reference sequence). The CDR3 is made up of 13 amino acids. Written as DNA, the CDR3 is TGTGCCAGCAGCTTCGGGGGTAACTATGGCTACACCTTC. It is translated as CASSFGGNYGYTF.

A few counts support this clone. The gene calls are TRBV4-2 and TRBJ2-3; D unresolved. Germline lookup yields CDR1 LGHNA and CDR2 YNFKEQ. The V end lost 0 bases, the J end lost 3 bases, and 10 bases lay between the germline ends. This CDR3 has 15 amino acids. CDR3 coding DNA: TGTGCCAGCAGCCAAGACCGGGTACGAACAGATACGCAGTATTTT. Its translation is CASSQDRVRTDTQYF.

The gene calls are TRBV9 and TRBJ2-1; TRBD2 matches 15 bases. V shed 3 bases, J shed 6 bases, and the junction held 4 bases outside the gene matches. CDR3 length: 16 amino acids. Germline assignment: CDR1 SGDLS and CDR2 YYNGEE. Here the CDR3 DNA reads TGTGCCAGCAGCGCATTGGGACTAGCGGGAGGCAATGAGCAGTTCTTC. It yields the protein CASSALGLAGGNEQFF.

This clone has just a few counts. The rearrangement links TRBV30 to TRBJ2-2; D uncertain. Trimming stripped 8 bases from V and 3 bases from J, with 4 bases between. CDR3 length equals 10 residues. CDR1 and CDR2 (germline): GTSNPN, SVGIG (reference sequence). CDR3 amino acids: CAGYTGELFF. CDR3 coding DNA: TGTGCCGGGTACACCGGGGAGCTGTTTTTT.